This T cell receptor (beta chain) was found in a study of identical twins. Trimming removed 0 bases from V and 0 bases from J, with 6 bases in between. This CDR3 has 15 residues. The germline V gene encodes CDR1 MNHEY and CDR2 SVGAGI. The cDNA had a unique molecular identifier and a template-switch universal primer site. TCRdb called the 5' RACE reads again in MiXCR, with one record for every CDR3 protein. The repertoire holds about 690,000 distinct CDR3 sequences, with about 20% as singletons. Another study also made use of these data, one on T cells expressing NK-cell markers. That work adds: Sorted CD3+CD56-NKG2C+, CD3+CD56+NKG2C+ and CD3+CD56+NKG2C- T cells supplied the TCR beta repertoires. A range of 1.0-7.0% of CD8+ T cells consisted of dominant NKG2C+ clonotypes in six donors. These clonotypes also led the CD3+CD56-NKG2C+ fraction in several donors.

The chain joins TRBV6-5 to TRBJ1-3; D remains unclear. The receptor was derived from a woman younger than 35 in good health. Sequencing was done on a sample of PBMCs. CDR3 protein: CASSYSPHSGNTIYF. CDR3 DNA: TGTGCCAGCAGTTACTCCCCCCACTCTGGAAACACCATATATTTT.